This T cell receptor (beta chain) was sequenced for a study of response to subunit inactivated influenza vaccine (dated 2018 in TCRdb). With regard to the full study: To follow how T cells responded to a trivalent subunit inactivated influenza vaccine, the researchers relied on deep quantitative profiling of the T cell receptor repertoire.

Findings and caveats that apply to the study as a whole: The authors proposed that each seasonal influenza vaccination may bring in only a limited number of new T cells.

The CDR3 sequence holds 14 residues, the cysteine and phenylalanine included. CDR3 DNA is the only sequence kept; it has 42 bases, read in frame from the first base. At the junction V is shortened by 8 bases and J by 0 bases, with 10 bases in between. The germline V gene provides CDR1 SGHTA and CDR2 FQGNSA. The library was made by RT-PCR. TCRdb lists the instrument as Illumina HiSeq 2500. Starting from the raw public reads, TCRdb applied fastp trimming at Q25, assembled clones with MiXCR and retained in-frame beta chains. Each CDR3 protein appears once, grouped with its most common genes and DNA. The sample profile shows more than 600,000 distinct CDR3 sequences; under 20% of them were found once. The ten largest clonotypes hold roughly a tenth of the sample. As regards this clonotype: Which antigen it targets is not known. Qualities for individual bases were not recorded, and no much larger clone is one base off.

Rearrangement joined TRBV7-2 to TRBJ2-2; confidence is insufficient to name the D gene. The origin of this receptor is a man aged 45-65 years who received an inactivated influenza vaccine. Donor details come from another sample of the same person, matched by shared clones. The sample here was PBMCs from blood, taken 5 to 6 days after vaccination. The nucleotide sequence is TGTGCCAGCTCTCAGACATCGAACACCGGGGAGCTGTTTTTT. This translates into CASSQTSNTGELFF.